Listed below are T cell receptor beta chains from one sample, sequenced in a study of CD8 T cells in ankylosing spondylitis. TCRdb reanalysed the 5' RACE reads using MiXCR and keeps one entry per CDR3 protein. The sample lists a few hundred thousand distinct CDR3 sequences, 15% to 20% seen once, with over 25% in the top ten. The specimen sequenced was blood, either unsorted or a sorted T cell fraction (not recorded which). These receptor sequences come from a male donor with ankylosing spondylitis or in good health (not recorded which). Both conserved end residues are part of each CDR3.

v_call cdr3_aa
TRBV2 CASGDNSPLHF
TRBV9 CASSGPKREGTDTQYF
TRBV7-9 CASSSDRPYEQYF
TRBV4-3 CASSPSQGVTYEQYF
TRBV12-5 CASGLVLGGIYNEQFF
TRBV28 CASSLLAGPETQYF
TRBV7-2 CASSLGATYNEQFF
TRBV27 CASSEDRGGQPQHF
TRBV27 CASSLRVGTEIYGYTF
TRBV12-3/TRBV12-4 CASSPSTVNTEAFF
TRBV29-1 CSVEGTGGYGYTF
TRBV4-1 CASSQGAGALRVYGYTF
TRBV27 CASSLRGSPTYEQYF
TRBV28 CASRRAGWYEQYF
TRBV29-1 CSVVTSGIVYEQYF
TRBV20-1 CSASGFSGGATDTQYF
TRBV10-3 CAISDEGQGGTDTQYF
TRBV29-1 CSVEDGTGFSGANVLTF
TRBV2 CASRDPDRGSQEQYF
TRBV12-3/TRBV12-4 CASSLQGGRNTEAFF
TRBV3-1 CASSPTGRSSTDTQYF
TRBV6-5 CASSYIGPTDTQYF
TRBV24-1 CATSDFRADTQYF
TRBV29-1 CSVGSVSYEQYF
TRBV29-1 CSVEGVLNTEAFF
TRBV29-1 CSVLGLAGHTGELFF
TRBV5-6 CASSSRYRANYEQYF
TRBV7-9 CASASAGTEAFF
TRBV4-1 CASSQDPGDPEAFF
TRBV3-1 CASSQDFRGQETQYF
TRBV2 CASKVLWNTEAFF
TRBV28 CASSPGLADEQYF
TRBV27 CASSHRDRRGEQYF
TRBV6-1 CASSVAASGSLDEQFF
TRBV6-2/TRBV6-3 CASSLAGDYTGELFF
TRBV20-1 CSARDLFAQESSPLHF
TRBV20-1 CSARDRGDSNQPQHF
TRBV18 CASSPPRERGGTEAFF
TRBV6-2/TRBV6-3 CASSYGLAGLQETQYF
TRBV27 CASSSLARGLEDGYTF
TRBV6-5 CASSYGRTSGNVHEQYF
TRBV6-5 CASSYSPFYEQYF
TRBV5-6 CASSWTGFDGYTF
TRBV20-1 CSARETPSGITGELFF
TRBV29-1 CSVERDGQETQYF
TRBV5-6 CASSPWVPGLAGRVYEQYF
TRBV5-1 CASSLGTSELLEQYF
TRBV29-1 CSVEPWTSDYNEQFF
TRBV5-4 CASSLAEVSLYDEQFF
TRBV28 CASSLSLAGGAEQYF
TRBV9 CASRGAGDLDTQYF
TRBV29-1 CSVEEETGEDYEQYF
TRBV29-1 CSVAGAGYTEAFF
TRBV7-8 CASSLGRENTDTQYF
TRBV12-3/TRBV12-4 CASSFRPGATDTQYF
TRBV10-2 CASSGGADYEQYF